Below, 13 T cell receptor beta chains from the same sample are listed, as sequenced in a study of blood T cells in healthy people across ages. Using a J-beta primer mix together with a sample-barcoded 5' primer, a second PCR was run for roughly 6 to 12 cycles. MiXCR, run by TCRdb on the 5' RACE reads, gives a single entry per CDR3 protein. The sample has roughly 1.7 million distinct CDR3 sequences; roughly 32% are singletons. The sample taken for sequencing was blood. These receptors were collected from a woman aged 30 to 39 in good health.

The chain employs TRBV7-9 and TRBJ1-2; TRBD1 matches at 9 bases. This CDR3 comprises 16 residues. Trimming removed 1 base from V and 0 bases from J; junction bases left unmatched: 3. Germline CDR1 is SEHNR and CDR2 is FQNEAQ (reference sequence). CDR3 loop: CASSLGTGETNYGYTF. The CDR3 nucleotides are TGTGCCAGCAGCTTAGGGACAGGGGAAACTAACTATGGCTACACCTTC.

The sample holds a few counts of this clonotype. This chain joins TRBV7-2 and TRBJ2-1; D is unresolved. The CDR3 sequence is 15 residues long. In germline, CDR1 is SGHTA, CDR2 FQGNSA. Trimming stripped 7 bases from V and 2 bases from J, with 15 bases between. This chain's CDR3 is CASTLRRNTYNEQFF. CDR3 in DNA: TGTGCCAGCACCCTGAGGCGGAATACCTACAATGAGCAGTTCTTC.

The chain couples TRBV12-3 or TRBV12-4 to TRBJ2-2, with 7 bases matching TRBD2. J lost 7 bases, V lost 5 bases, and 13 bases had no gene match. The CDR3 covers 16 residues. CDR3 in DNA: TGTGCCAGCAGTGGTTGGGGGGGGGAAAAAGGCGGGGAGCTGTTTTTT. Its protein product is CASSGWGGEKGGELFF.

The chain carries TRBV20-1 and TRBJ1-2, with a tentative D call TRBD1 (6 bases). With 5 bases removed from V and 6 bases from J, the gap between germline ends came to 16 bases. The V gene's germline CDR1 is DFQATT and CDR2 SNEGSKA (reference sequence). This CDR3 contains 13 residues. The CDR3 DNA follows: TGCAGTGCTGCCCCAGGACAGTCGGATGGCTACACCTTC. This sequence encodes CSAAPGQSDGYTF.

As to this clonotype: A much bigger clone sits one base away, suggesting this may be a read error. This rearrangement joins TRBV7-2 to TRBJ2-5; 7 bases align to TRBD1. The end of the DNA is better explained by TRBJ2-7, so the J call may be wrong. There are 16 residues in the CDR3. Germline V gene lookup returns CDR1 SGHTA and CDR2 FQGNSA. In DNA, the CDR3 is TGTGCCAGCAGCCACCGACAGGGCCCGACGTCAGACGAGCAGTACTTC. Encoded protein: CASSHRQGPTSDEQYF.

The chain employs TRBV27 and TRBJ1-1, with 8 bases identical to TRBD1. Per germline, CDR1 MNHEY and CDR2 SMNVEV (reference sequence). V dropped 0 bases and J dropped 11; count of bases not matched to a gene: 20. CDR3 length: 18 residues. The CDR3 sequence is CASSLSYYTTGVRTDAFF. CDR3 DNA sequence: TGTGCCAGCAGTTTATCGTATTATACGACAGGGGTTCGGACGGATGCTTTCTTT.

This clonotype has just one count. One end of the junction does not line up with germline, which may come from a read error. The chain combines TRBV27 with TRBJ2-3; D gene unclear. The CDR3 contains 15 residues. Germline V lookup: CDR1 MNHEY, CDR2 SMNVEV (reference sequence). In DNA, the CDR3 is TGTGCCAGCAGTGCCCTGACCGTGAGCACGGATACGCGGTATTTT. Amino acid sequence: CASSALTVSTDTRYF.

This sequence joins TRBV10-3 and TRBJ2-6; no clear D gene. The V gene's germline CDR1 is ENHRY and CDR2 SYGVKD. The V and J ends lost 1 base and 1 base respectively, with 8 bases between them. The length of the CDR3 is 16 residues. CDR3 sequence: CAISEYSLSGANVLTF. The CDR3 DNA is TGTGCCATCAGTGAGTACAGTCTATCTGGGGCCAACGTCCTGACTTTC.

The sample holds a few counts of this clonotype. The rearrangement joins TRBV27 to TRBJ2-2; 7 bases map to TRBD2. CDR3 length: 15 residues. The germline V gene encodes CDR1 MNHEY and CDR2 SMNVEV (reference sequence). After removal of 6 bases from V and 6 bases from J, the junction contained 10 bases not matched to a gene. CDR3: CASSLLATRAGELFF. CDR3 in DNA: TGTGCCAGCAGCTTACTAGCGACTCGGGCCGGGGAGCTGTTTTTT.

The CDR3 loop is CASSQDHGTSGMDEQFF. The CDR3 coding sequence is TGTGCCAGCAGCCAAGATCACGGGACTAGCGGGATGGATGAGCAGTTCTTC. The chain has TRBV4-2 and TRBJ2-1; 13 bases are shared with TRBD2. J lost 8 bases, V lost 0 bases, and 7 bases had no gene match. In germline, CDR1 is LGHNA, CDR2 YNFKEQ. CDR3 length: 17 amino acids.

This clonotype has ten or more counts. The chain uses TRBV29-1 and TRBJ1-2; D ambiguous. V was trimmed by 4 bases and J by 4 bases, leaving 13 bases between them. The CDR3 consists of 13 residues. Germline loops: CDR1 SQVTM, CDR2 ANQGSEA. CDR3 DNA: TGCAGCGTTGTGTTAGGGCAGTTCTATGGCTACACCTTC. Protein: CSVVLGQFYGYTF.

In DNA form, the CDR3 reads TGTGCCAGCAGCCAATCGCTGGGAACCTATAATTCACCCCTCCACTTT. This sequence encodes CASSQSLGTYNSPLHF. This chain connects TRBV16 to TRBJ1-6; D gene ambiguous. V lost 0 bases, J lost 2 bases, and 8 bases lay in between. The CDR3 has 16 amino acids. Germline V CDR1 and CDR2: KGHSY, FQNENV.

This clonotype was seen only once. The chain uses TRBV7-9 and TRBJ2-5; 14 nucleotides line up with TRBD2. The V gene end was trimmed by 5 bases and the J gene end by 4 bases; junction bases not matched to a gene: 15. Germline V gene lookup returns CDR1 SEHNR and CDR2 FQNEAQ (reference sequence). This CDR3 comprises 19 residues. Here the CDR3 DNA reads TGTGCCAGCAGCCGAGACCGGGGCCTAGGGACTAGCGGGGGAGAGACCCAGTACTTC. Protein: CASSRDRGLGTSGGETQYF.